This T cell receptor beta chain was documented in a study of human T cells and chemical hapten exposure. Per germline, CDR1 LGHNT and CDR2 FRNRAP. The CDR3 loop spans 12 amino acids. Trimming left V 8 bases short and J 0 bases short, with 7 bases between. The library tagged individual cDNA molecules with unique molecular identifiers. TCRdb itself ran the RACE reads through MiXCR, one entry per CDR3 protein. This sample has around 380,000 distinct CDR3 sequences, with around 5% found just once. The sample's time point: patch test 1, 2 weeks after DPC sensitization. The treatment here: therapeutic diphenylcyclopropenone sensitization with weekly scalp DPC.

This sequence originates from a woman in her 50s with alopecia areata. Some clones in this sample may be carry-over from other donors' samples. The genes are TRBV12-5 and TRBJ1-1; no definite D call. This specimen was whole blood, taken in connection with sensitization to the hapten diphenylcyclopropenone (DPC). CDR3 DNA sequence: TGTGCTAGTCAGAAGATGAACACTGAAGCTTTCTTT. Encoded protein: CASQKMNTEAFF.